Detailed here is one TCR beta chain. Measured with immunoSEQ multiplex PCR; TCRdb has only the in-frame clones, and not every one. Of hundreds of thousands of clones listed, approximately 80% are singletons. This sample stems from a study of control samples from healthy donors and cancer patients. This TCR was sampled from a woman between 55 and 75 years old with lung cancer. The sequenced sample consisted of PBMCs.

The CDR3: CASTSGLIYGYTF. The CDR3 nucleotides are TGTGCCAGCACATCGGGACTGATCTATGGCTACACCTTC. V and J are TRBV6-5 and TRBJ1-2; a weak D match, TRBD1 (5 bases). Per germline, CDR1 MNHEY and CDR2 SVGAGI. V was clipped by 7 bases and J by 4 bases, with 13 bases between them. This CDR3 has 13 amino acids.